This TCR beta chain was sequenced during a study of CD8 T cells in Susac syndrome. Negative isolation was used for CD8+ and CD4+ T cells, and FACS enrichment was applied to TEMRA cells. Notes on this clonotype: The antigen is undetermined.

Broader study findings: The TCR sequencing and HLA analysis in the study involved a relatively small number of individuals, as the study acknowledged.

Roughly 0.45 to 1 ug RNA was reverse transcribed with random hexamers. The TCR beta CDR3 was amplified by immunoSEQ multiplex PCR across 54 Vbeta, 13 Jbeta. TCRdb processed the immunoSEQ multiplex PCR reads anew with MiXCR; each CDR3 protein has one entry. The sample includes about 130,000 distinct CDR3 sequences, 91% of them seen just once. CDR1 is MDHEN and CDR2 is SYDVKM in the germline V gene. The CDR3 is 16 amino acids. V lost 7 bases and J lost 0, with 16 bases in between. This TCR was sampled from a human donor with multiple sclerosis. Specimen: CD8+ T cells from PBMCs. This chain connects TRBV28 to TRBJ2-1; D remains unclear. This CDR3 reads CASTGKYSPSYNEQFF. The CDR3 DNA reads TGTGCCAGCACCGGCAAGTATTCTCCCTCCTACAATGAGCAGTTCTTC.